The entry below gives a single TCR beta chain sequence along with its context. This sample was included in a study of blood T cells in healthy people across ages. A second about 6 to 11 cycle PCR used barcoded and J-beta primers. A single record per CDR3 protein comes from TCRdb applying MiXCR to the 5' RACE reads. The data hold more than 700,000 distinct CDR3 sequences, with 35% to 60% observed a single time. Donation came from healthy Caucasian individuals in Russia who were aged roughly 6 to 95. V shed 5 bases, J shed 7 bases, and the junction held 14 bases outside the gene matches. The CDR3 loop spans 16 amino acids.

The sequencing sample was made of blood. V and J are TRBV12-3 or TRBV12-4 and TRBJ1-2; 9 nucleotides agree with TRBD1. The source is a man aged 80 or over in good health. The CDR3 DNA reads TGTGCCAGCAGTACACCTCACAGGGGGCGCCTCGCTGGCTACACCTTC. This codes for CASSTPHRGRLAGYTF.